The entry below gives a single T cell receptor (beta chain) sequence along with its context. The trim removed 3 bases at V and 8 bases at J, leaving 6 bases unmatched. The CDR3 spans 14 residues. Per germline, CDR1 KGHSH and CDR2 LQKENI. Per the authors' pipeline: For nucleated cells, counts were estimated from reference gene primer amplification. Method: immunoSEQ multiplex PCR; TCRdb's copy keeps in-frame clones and lacks some. Clonal size and the V and J genes are those of that table, whereas D and trimming came from the DNA. This table holds about 230,000 clones, over 80% found once. The data derive from a study of blood T cell repertoires in COVID-19. Study context: Acute and convalescent COVID-19 samples came from the United States, Italy and Spain. The analysed material was cDNA or gDNA that came from T cells, B-cell-depleted T cells, or PBMCs.

The V gene is TRBV18, the J gene TRBJ1-4, with TRBD1 matching over 7 bases. The sequence was obtained from a man aged 35-49 years with acute or convalescent COVID-19. Material: peripheral blood. CDR3 in amino acids: CASSPSGTVEKLFF. CDR3 sequence (DNA): TGTGCCAGCTCACCCTCCGGGACAGTCGAAAAACTGTTTTTT.